Listed below are T cell receptor beta chains from one sample, sequenced in a study of identical twins. TCRdb recomputed calls from the 5' RACE reads with MiXCR, one row per CDR3 protein. The sample gives around 500,000 distinct CDR3 sequences, 12% to 15% of which show up once; around 0.48% is in the top ten. These data also featured in a second study, about yellow fever vaccine responses in identical twins.

Sequences were obtained from CD4+ T cells sorted from blood. The receptor source for this set is a woman in her late teens or twenties in good health. CDR3s include the opening cysteine and the closing phenylalanine or tryptophan. A D gene is named only where the DNA matches it firmly. The size entry is marked missing in some rows and otherwise reads once, few, many or a size class.

J	D	size	V	DNA	CDR3
TRBJ1-6	.	many	TRBV12-3/TRBV12-4	TGTGCCAGCAGTTTAAGGACGCTAGCCCACCCGCCCCTCCACTTT	CASSLRTLAHPPLHF
TRBJ1-2	.	.	TRBV7-9	TGTGCCAGCAGCCGCCGGACGAGTTCTGAAGCTAACTATGGCTACACCTTC	CASSRRTSSEANYGYTF
TRBJ2-5	TRBD1	.	TRBV5-1	TGCGCCAGCAGCCCCATCCCGGGACAGGGTATTCAAGAGACCCAGTACTTC	CASSPIPGQGIQETQYF
TRBJ2-1	.	many	TRBV12-3/TRBV12-4	TGTGCCAGCAGTTTACCCGGGGGTGAGCAGTTCTTC	CASSLPGGEQFF
TRBJ2-1	TRBD2	many	TRBV7-3	TGTGCCAGCAGCCTTGGGGCTAGCGGGTACAATGAGCAGTTCTTC	CASSLGASGYNEQFF
TRBJ2-5	.	many	TRBV10-3	TGTGCCATCAGTGAGCTCGCAGGGGATCAGGAGACCCAGTACTTC	CAISELAGDQETQYF
TRBJ2-4	TRBD2	few	TRBV29-1	TGCAGCGTTGTTGTTGATTCTAGCGGGAGGAACATTCAGTACTTC	CSVVVDSSGRNIQYF
TRBJ2-3	.	.	TRBV11-3	TGTGCCAGCAGCTTAGATATGACAGATACGCAGTATTTT	CASSLDMTDTQYF
TRBJ2-1	.	.	TRBV20-1	TGCAGTGCTAGTATCCTGGAGCAGTTCTTC	CSASILEQFF
TRBJ1-1	TRBD1	few	TRBV20-1	TGCAGTGCAAGGACAGGAACGAACACTGAAGCTTTCTTT	CSARTGTNTEAFF
TRBJ1-4	.	.	TRBV9	TGTGCCAGCAGCGTAGACCCTGGGACTAATGAAAAACTGTTTTTT	CASSVDPGTNEKLFF
TRBJ2-3	.	few	TRBV6-5	TGTGCCAGCAGTTACGGGGCAGTCACCGCTGATACGCAGTATTTT	CASSYGAVTADTQYF
TRBJ2-3	TRBD1	.	TRBV2	TGTGCCAGCAGTGCCCGGACAGGGGAGAAAGATACGCAGTATTTT	CASSARTGEKDTQYF
TRBJ2-7	.	.	TRBV5-4	TGTGCCAGCAGCTTGGATCTTCACGGACGCTTCTCCTACGAGCAGTACTTC	CASSLDLHGRFSYEQYF
TRBJ2-7	TRBD1	.	TRBV18	TGTGCCAGCTCATCGCCAGGGGACAGGTCCTCCTACGAGCAGTACTTC	CASSSPGDRSSYEQYF
TRBJ2-1	TRBD2	few	TRBV7-2	TGTGCCAGCAGCTTAGGACTAGCGGAGACCTACAATGAGCAGTTCTTC	CASSLGLAETYNEQFF
TRBJ2-7	TRBD1	few	TRBV5-6	TGTGCCAGCAGCTTCTCACCCATACGTCGTCCCAGGGGGCGAACGGACGAGCAGTACTTC	CASSFSPIRRPRGRTDEQYF
TRBJ2-7	TRBD1	.	TRBV29-1	TGCAGCGTACAGGGGGCCTACGAGCAGTACTTC	CSVQGAYEQYF
TRBJ2-7	TRBD2	.	TRBV19	TGTGCCAGTAGTCCGTACGCTAGCGGGACCTACGAGCAGTACTTC	CASSPYASGTYEQYF
TRBJ2-1	TRBD2	many	TRBV27	TGTGCCAGCAGTCCGGTACTAGCGGGAGCTCGCAATGAGCAGTTCTTC	CASSPVLAGARNEQFF
TRBJ2-7	.	few	TRBV7-6	TGTGCCAGCAGCTTAGTGGCCCGGGCCTCCTACGAGCAGTACTTC	CASSLVARASYEQYF
TRBJ1-1	.	few	TRBV7-9	TGTGCCAGCAGCATCGGGGCCTCGAACACTGAAGCTTTCTTT	CASSIGASNTEAFF
TRBJ2-5	.	.	TRBV20-1	TGCAGTGCTAGAGATAGCCTGGGCCAAGAGACCCAGTACTTC	CSARDSLGQETQYF
TRBJ2-1	.	few	TRBV6-2/TRBV6-3	TGTGCCAGCGGGGGGACTTACAATGAGCAGTTCTTC	CASGGTYNEQFF
TRBJ1-2	TRBD1	few	TRBV7-2	TGTGCCAGCAGCATTTGGACAGGTGGCTACACCTTC	CASSIWTGGYTF
TRBJ2-1	TRBD2	few	TRBV11-2	TGTGCCAGCAGCTGGCCCACTGGGACTAGCGGCTCCTACAATGAGCAGTTCTTC	CASSWPTGTSGSYNEQFF
TRBJ2-7	.	.	TRBV7-8	TGTGCCAGCAGCTTAGACAGCCCAAGTGGGCAGTACTTC	CASSLDSPSGQYF
TRBJ1-4	TRBD1	.	TRBV28	TGTGCCACCCCGACAGGGCGGAATGAAAAACTGTTTTTT	CATPTGRNEKLFF
TRBJ2-2	TRBD1	.	TRBV28	TGTGCCAGCAGTTCCCCGGGACAGGGGTCCGGGGAGCTGTTTTTT	CASSSPGQGSGELFF
TRBJ1-3	.	.	TRBV18	TGTGCCAGCTATTATGGAAACACCATATATTTT	CASYYGNTIYF
TRBJ1-1	.	few	TRBV6-1	TGTGCCAGCAGGGGGATCGGGGGGAACACTGAAGCTTTCTTT	CASRGIGGNTEAFF
TRBJ1-6	.	.	TRBV20-1	TGCAGTGCTAGTCCACAGACAGCGAATTCACCCCTCCACTTT	CSASPQTANSPLHF
TRBJ2-2	.	few	TRBV2	TGTGCCAGCAGTGAACAGGGATCGAACACCGGGGAGCTGTTTTTT	CASSEQGSNTGELFF
TRBJ2-1	TRBD2	few	TRBV7-3	TGTGCCAGCAGCTTAACGAATAGCGGGGGGATGATAGGTCCCAGCTCCTACAATGAGCAGTTCTTC	CASSLTNSGGMIGPSSYNEQFF
TRBJ2-3	TRBD2	.	TRBV5-6	TGTGCCAGCAGCCCCCCGGGGACTAGGTTGACAGATACGCAGTATTTT	CASSPPGTRLTDTQYF
TRBJ1-1	.	.	TRBV6-2/TRBV6-3	TGTGCCAGCCGGTATATTCCATTTAATACTGAAGCTTTCTTT	CASRYIPFNTEAFF
TRBJ2-7	.	few	TRBV6-5	TGTGCCAGCAGTTACTTCGGGGGTTCCCCGTACGAGCAGTACTTC	CASSYFGGSPYEQYF